This T cell receptor beta chain was obtained from a study of blood T cell repertoires in COVID-19. Study-level background: T cells, B-cell-depleted T cells, or PBMCs provided the cDNA or gDNA that served as material.

Methods used by the authors: Reference gene primer amplification in the assay estimated nucleated cell counts. Only in-frame clones appear in the TCRdb table, and some are missing; sequencing was by immunoSEQ multiplex PCR. The V and J calls and clone size are taken from that table; D and trimming were inferred from the DNA. This table holds some 40,000 clones, about 85% found once. Germline CDR1 SEHNR, CDR2 FQNEAQ (reference sequence). The CDR3 runs to 12 residues. V gave up 5 bases and J gave up 8 bases, with 12 bases separating them. The V gene is TRBV7-9, the J gene TRBJ1-2; no clear D gene. The clonotype comes from a man in his 60s with acute or convalescent COVID-19. The sequencing input was peripheral blood. The CDR3 sequence is CASSQDGGGYTF. CDR3 DNA sequence: TGTGCCAGCAGCCAAGATGGCGGCGGCTACACCTTC.